This is a list of T cell receptor beta chains from one sample in a study of naive and memory T cell subsets. MiXCR, run by TCRdb on the 5' RACE reads, gives a single entry per CDR3 protein. The table records 20,000 to 25,000 distinct CDR3 sequences, 4% to 4.5% of them present only once. All receptors derive from a male donor in good health. The CDR3 runs from the conserved cysteine through the conserved F or W. The order of the fields is CDR3 DNA, CDR3 protein, J gene, clone size, V gene, CDR3 length, D gene. The D gene is left open where the match is weak. Clone sizes are shown as once, few or many counts, or a class when the clone is expanded.

TGTGCCAGCCGACGCGGGGGACTAGCGGGAGAGGCGACCCAGTACTTC | CASRRGGLAGEATQYF | TRBJ2-5 | many | TRBV27 | 16 | TRBD2
TGTGCCAGCAGCTTCGTCGGGTTCGCTAACTATGGCTACACCTTC | CASSFVGFANYGYTF | TRBJ1-2 | many | TRBV11-2 | 15 | -
TGCAGCGTTGAACCTCCAAGCGGGACTTTACTCACAGATACGCAGTATTTT | CSVEPPSGTLLTDTQYF | TRBJ2-3 | many | TRBV29-1 | 17 | TRBD2
TGTGCCACCAGCAGAGATCGTCGGGGCCCATACGAGCAGTACTTC | CATSRDRRGPYEQYF | TRBJ2-7 | many | TRBV15 | 15 | -
TGCGCCAGCAGCCCCGGGACAGGGCTCATTACCCATGGCTACACCTTC | CASSPGTGLITHGYTF | TRBJ1-2 | medium-sized | TRBV4-3 | 16 | TRBD1
TGCAGTGGAGGGGCCGGGTCCTCCTACGAGCAGTACTTC | CSGGAGSSYEQYF | TRBJ2-7 | many | TRBV20-1 | 13 | -
TGTGCCAGCAGCCAACCGACCTCCCCCGCGAACACTGAAGCTTTCTTT | CASSQPTSPANTEAFF | TRBJ1-1 | many | TRBV14 | 16 | -
TGTGCCAGCAGACCACCACGACAGGCCCTTGTACGGACTGAAGCTTTCTTT | CASRPPRQALVRTEAFF | TRBJ1-1 | many | TRBV6-5 | 17 | -
TGCAGTGCTAGAGATGTACTAGCGGGGACGAGCTCCTACAATGAGCAGTTCTTC | CSARDVLAGTSSYNEQFF | TRBJ2-1 | many | TRBV20-1 | 18 | TRBD2
TGCAGTGGGGCGGGCCTCTCCTACAATGAGCAGTTCTTC | CSGAGLSYNEQFF | TRBJ2-1 | many | TRBV29-1 | 13 | -
TGTGCCAGCAGCTTAAGTGGCGCGAATGAAAAACTGTTTTTT | CASSLSGANEKLFF | TRBJ1-4 | many | TRBV7-2 | 14 | -
TGTGCTAGTGGCGAACAGGGGAGTGGGTCTGAAGCTTTCTTT | CASGEQGSGSEAFF | TRBJ1-1 | many | TRBV12-5 | 14 | TRBD1
TGTGCCAGCAGTCCTCGGACAGGGGCGGAGACCCAGTACTTC | CASSPRTGAETQYF | TRBJ2-5 | many | TRBV6-2/TRBV6-3 | 14 | TRBD1
TGTGCCAGCAGTTACTGGGGCCTAGGCCGCACAGATACGCAGTATTTT | CASSYWGLGRTDTQYF | TRBJ2-3 | medium-sized | TRBV6-5 | 16 | -
TGCGCCAGCAGCCCGGGACTAGCGGGAGAGACCCAGTACTTC | CASSPGLAGETQYF | TRBJ2-5 | many | TRBV4-1 | 14 | TRBD2
TGTGCCAGCAGTTCGCCCACAGGGTTCGCTGAAGCTTTCTTT | CASSSPTGFAEAFF | TRBJ1-1 | many | TRBV6-2/TRBV6-3 | 14 | -
TGTGCCAGCAGCCCCCGGGAGGGAATCCAGTACTTC | CASSPREGIQYF | TRBJ2-5 | many | TRBV3-1 | 12 | TRBD2
TGTGCCAGTAGTCCCCGGGACGCACGCACAGATACGCAGTATTTT | CASSPRDARTDTQYF | TRBJ2-3 | many | TRBV19 | 15 | -
TGTGCCAGCAGTCCGGGGGTGCGACAAGAGACCCAGTACTTC | CASSPGVRQETQYF | TRBJ2-5 | many | TRBV28 | 14 | -
TGTGCCATCAGTGATATGGGTGGTGACACTGAAGCTTTCTTT | CAISDMGGDTEAFF | TRBJ1-1 | medium-sized | TRBV10-3 | 14 | -
TGTGCCAGTAGTATAGATCTGGAGAACTATGGCTACACCTTC | CASSIDLENYGYTF | TRBJ1-2 | few | TRBV19 | 14 | -